The 6 T cell receptor beta chains listed next were all sequenced from one sample in a study of identical twins. TCRdb reanalysed the 5' RACE reads using MiXCR and keeps one entry per CDR3 protein. In the table there are 250,000 or so distinct CDR3 sequences, approximately 8.3% of which are singletons. The data also belong to a second study, concerning yellow fever vaccine responses in identical twins.

Sequenced: CD8+ T cells sorted from blood. Receptors were obtained from a young woman in good health.

This clonotype was seen only a few times. This chain connects TRBV29-1 to TRBJ2-1; 8 bases agree with TRBD1. The ends lost 4 bases at V and 4 bases at J; junction bases unmatched: 6. CDR1 is SQVTM, CDR2 ANQGSEA, per germline. This CDR3 has 14 residues. DNA for the CDR3: TGCAGCGTTGCCCGGACAGGGAAGTACAATGAGCAGTTCTTC. Its translation: CSVARTGKYNEQFF.

This clonotype was observed many times. The chain recombines TRBV5-1 with TRBJ2-7; D remains ambiguous. CDR1 and CDR2 from the germline V gene are SGHRS and YFSETQ. This CDR3 has 14 amino acids. The germline V and J ends were trimmed by 0 bases and 2 bases, with 9 bases remaining between them. In DNA form, the CDR3 reads TGCGCCAGCAGCTTGGACAGTCCAGCCTACGAGCAGTACTTC. Translation gives CASSLDSPAYEQYF.

In this sample, this clonotype turned up many times. J is TRBJ2-7 and V is TRBV4-2; possibly TRBD1 for D (6 bases). Trimming removed 2 bases from V and 2 bases from J, with 13 bases in between. From germline, CDR1 is LGHNA and CDR2 YNFKEQ. The CDR3 extends over 15 amino acids. In DNA, the CDR3 is TGTGCCAGCAGCCAACAGACAGGCCCTACCTACGAGCAGTACTTC. This gives the protein CASSQQTGPTYEQYF.

The chain couples TRBV27 to TRBJ2-1; TRBD2 matches at 11 bases. Germline values: CDR1 MNHEY, CDR2 SMNVEV (reference sequence). There are 17 residues in the CDR3. The ends lost 4 bases at V and 0 bases at J; junction bases unmatched: 5. CDR3 coding DNA: TGTGCCAGCAGTTCCCCTACTAGCGGGAGCTCCTACAATGAGCAGTTCTTC. Amino acids: CASSSPTSGSSYNEQFF.

Details on this clonotype: A much larger clone differs by one base, so this may be a read error. V and J are TRBV7-9 and TRBJ2-2; D ambiguous. CDR3 size: 13 residues. Germline CDR1 is SEHNR and CDR2 is FQNEAQ (reference sequence). CDR3 loop: CPSSPDLTGELFF. The CDR3 nucleotides are TGTCCCAGCAGCCCAGACCTAACCGGGGAGCTGTTTTTT.

This clonotype was seen many times. The rearrangement uses TRBV6-2 or TRBV6-3 and TRBJ2-7; TRBD1 might be the D (5 bases). V lost 2 bases to trimming and J lost 5 bases, with 16 bases between them. Germline V gene sequence: CDR1 MNHEY, CDR2 SVGEGT. CDR3 size: 15 residues. The CDR3 DNA is TGTGCCAGCAGTTACCCCAGGGTCTCTATCGACGAGCAGTACTTC. This translates into CASSYPRVSIDEQYF.